The sequence of this T cell receptor (beta chain) was determined in a study of blood T cell repertoires in COVID-19. Study details: COVID-19 samples collected from the United States, Italy and Spain covered acute and convalescent phases.

As processed by the authors: For nucleated cells, counts were estimated from reference gene primer amplification. Sequencing used immunoSEQ multiplex PCR; TCRdb keeps in-frame clones, though not all of them. The DNA gave D and trimming, while V, J and clone size come from that table. The sample consists of around 300,000 clones, roughly nine tenths of them appearing once. In germline, CDR1 is MNHEY, CDR2 SMNVEV (reference sequence). V was clipped by 3 bases and J by 7 bases; unmatched bases: 3. The CDR3 totals 14 residues. This receptor was taken from a man aged 45-60 years with acute or convalescent COVID-19. The sample was peripheral blood. The chain employs TRBV27 and TRBJ1-6; the match to TRBD1 covers 7 bases. This chain's CDR3 is CASSLGQLNSPLHF. CDR3 nucleotide sequence: TGTGCCAGCAGTTTGGGACAGTTAAATTCACCCCTCCACTTT.